This T cell receptor (beta chain) came from a study of shared clonotypes between healthy human individuals. An assay was performed, and its level was deep. Sorted-subset replicate PCR reactions contained 150 to 200 ng DNA, corresponding to tens of thousands of T cell genomes. Sequencing was performed with immunoSEQ multiplex PCR; in TCRdb, only in-frame clones are kept and a portion is missing. The sample comprises under 2,500,000 clones, approximately 94% of which are singletons, and more than 0.1% rests with the top ten. The clonotype was recovered from a man aged 18 to 30 in good health. What was sequenced was naive CD4+ T cells sorted from blood. As for subset: CD45RA+ positively selected.

CDR3 residues: CASSVLAIGSYEQYF. The CDR3 DNA reads TGTGCCAGCAGTGTACTAGCTATAGGATCCTACGAGCAGTACTTC. The chain carries TRBV6-1 and TRBJ2-7; a possible D gene is TRBD2 (6 bases). V lost 4 bases and J 1 base, leaving 14 bases between the germline ends. This CDR3 region has 15 residues. CDR1 MNHNS and CDR2 SASEGT come from the germline V gene.